The rows below give T cell receptor beta chains drawn from one sample of a study of CD8 T cells in ankylosing spondylitis. TCRdb passed the 5' RACE reads through MiXCR, listing each CDR3 protein once. The sample yields 350,000 to 550,000 distinct CDR3 sequences, 20% to 30% seen once. The specimen was blood, either unsorted or a sorted T cell fraction (not recorded which). These receptors were obtained from a male donor with ankylosing spondylitis. Both conserved end residues are part of each CDR3.

j_call,v_call,cdr3_aa
TRBJ1-3,TRBV7-2,CASSASVFYGNTIYF
TRBJ2-1,TRBV5-6,CASVKRTVYNEQFF
TRBJ2-3,TRBV24-1,CATSDIPRGVSTDTQYF
TRBJ1-3,TRBV6-5,CASSYGSGGNTIYF
TRBJ2-3,TRBV4-1,CASSQERSLPDTQYF
TRBJ2-5,TRBV5-6,CASSLEGAKTQYF
TRBJ1-1,TRBV5-1,CASSIMTGWDTEAFF
TRBJ1-1,TRBV2,CASSEGGTGNTEAFF
TRBJ2-3,TRBV5-1,CASSSARELRSTDTQYF
TRBJ2-3,TRBV5-1,CASSLWATDTQYF
TRBJ2-1,TRBV6-1,CASSEGYYEQFF
TRBJ1-5,TRBV7-2,CASSVGTGTSQPQHF
TRBJ2-1,TRBV11-3,CASSSNKGGSGNEQFF
TRBJ1-4,TRBV2,CASSEGGGEGKLFF
TRBJ1-6,TRBV15,CATSREGQGNSPLHF
TRBJ1-6,TRBV5-1,CASTPDRGHNSPLHF
TRBJ2-5,TRBV7-2,CASSSDRLETQYF
TRBJ2-1,TRBV5-1,CASSTGTSGRAYNEQFF